This T cell receptor (beta chain) was captured in a study of T cells after yellow fever vaccination. This clonotype was seen only a few times. TCRdb re-called the 5' RACE reads through MiXCR, storing one row per CDR3 protein. The table has approximately 260,000 distinct CDR3 sequences, 5.2% seen once. Deletions cut 4 bases from V and 8 bases from J, with 11 bases between. The CDR3 totals 12 residues. CDR1 is SQVTM, CDR2 ANQGSEA, per germline. The starting material was CD4+ T cells sorted from PBMCs, obtained on the day of the yellow fever booster vaccination. This clonotype was sampled from a man aged 18 to 29 who received the YFV17D yellow fever vaccine. The chain links TRBV29-1 to TRBJ1-4; D is possibly TRBD1 (5 bases). The CDR3 DNA reads as TGCAGCGTTGCGTCAGGGCCCGAAAAACTGTTTTTT. Amino acid sequence: CSVASGPEKLFF.